This T cell receptor (beta chain) is drawn from a study of blood T cells in healthy people across ages. Study results and limitations: Among T cells, TCR beta diversity per million cells dropped roughly linearly as age rose. The study found more naive CD4+ cells and higher diversity in long-lived than aged donors.

Approximately 10 milliliters was the volume of peripheral blood drawn from each donor. The second PCR ran about 6 to 11 cycles with a sample-barcoded 5' primer and J-beta primers. A tag from a template-switch adaptor with 12 random nucleotides marked each cDNA molecule. TCRdb reprocessed the 5' RACE reads via MiXCR and lists one record per CDR3 protein. The repertoire has roughly 2 million distinct CDR3 sequences, roughly 52% of them found once; the top ten carry over 2%. With respect to this clonotype: Its antigen is not identified.

The germline V gene encodes CDR1 MNHEY and CDR2 SMNVEV (reference sequence). Trimming removed 3 bases from V and 3 bases from J; junction bases left unmatched: 2. The CDR3 has 14 residues. The chain links TRBV27 to TRBJ1-1, with 9 bases fitting TRBD1. Sequencing input: blood. This receptor was obtained from a woman between 40 and 55 years old in good health. CDR3 sequence reads: CASSLDRGDTEAFF. The CDR3 DNA follows: TGTGCCAGCAGTTTGGACAGGGGAGACACTGAAGCTTTCTTT.